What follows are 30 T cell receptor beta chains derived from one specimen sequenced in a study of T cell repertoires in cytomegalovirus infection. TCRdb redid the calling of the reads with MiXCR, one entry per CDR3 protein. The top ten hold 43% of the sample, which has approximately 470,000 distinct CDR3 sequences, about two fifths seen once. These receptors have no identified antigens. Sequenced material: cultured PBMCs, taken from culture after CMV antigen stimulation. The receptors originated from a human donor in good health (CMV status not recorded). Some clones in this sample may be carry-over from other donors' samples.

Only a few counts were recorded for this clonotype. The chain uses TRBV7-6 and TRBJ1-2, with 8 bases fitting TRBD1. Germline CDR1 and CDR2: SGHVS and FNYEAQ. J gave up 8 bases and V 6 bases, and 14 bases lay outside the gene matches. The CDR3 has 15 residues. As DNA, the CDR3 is TGTGCCAGCAGTTTCCCGGGACAGGCAACGAGGGGCTACACCTTC. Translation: CASSFPGQATRGYTF.

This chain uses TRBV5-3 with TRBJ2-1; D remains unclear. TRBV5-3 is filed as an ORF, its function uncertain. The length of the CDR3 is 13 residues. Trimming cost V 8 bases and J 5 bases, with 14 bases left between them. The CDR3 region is CASSAQTNNEQFF. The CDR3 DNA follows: TGTGCCAGCAGCGCCCAGACCAACAATGAGCAGTTCTTC.

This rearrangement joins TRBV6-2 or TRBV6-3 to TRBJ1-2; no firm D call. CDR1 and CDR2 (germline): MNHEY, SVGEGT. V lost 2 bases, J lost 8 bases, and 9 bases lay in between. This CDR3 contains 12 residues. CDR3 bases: TGTGCCAGCAGTTACGACCGGCGGGGCTACACCTTC. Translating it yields CASSYDRRGYTF.

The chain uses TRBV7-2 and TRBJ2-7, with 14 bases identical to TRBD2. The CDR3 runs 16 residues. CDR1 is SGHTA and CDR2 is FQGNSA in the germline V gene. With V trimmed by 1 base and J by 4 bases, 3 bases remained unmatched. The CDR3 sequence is CASSLGGTSGRYEQYF. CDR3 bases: TGTGCCAGCAGCTTAGGGGGGACTAGCGGGAGATACGAGCAGTACTTC.

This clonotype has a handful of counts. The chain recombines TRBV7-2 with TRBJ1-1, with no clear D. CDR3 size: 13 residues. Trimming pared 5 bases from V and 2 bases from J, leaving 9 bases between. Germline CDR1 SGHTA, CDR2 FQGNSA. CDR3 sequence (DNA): TGTGCCAGCAGCACGAGTCCCAACACTGAAGCTTTCTTT. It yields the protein CASSTSPNTEAFF.

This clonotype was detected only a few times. The CDR3 nucleotides are TGTGCCAGCAGCTTCGCTTCTAGGGAGCAGTACTTC. It translates to CASSFASREQYF. The rearrangement joins TRBV6-2 or TRBV6-3 to TRBJ2-7; D unclear. Trimming removed 6 bases from V and 7 bases from J, with 13 bases in between. The CDR3 runs to 12 residues. Germline CDR1 MNHEY, CDR2 SVGEGT.

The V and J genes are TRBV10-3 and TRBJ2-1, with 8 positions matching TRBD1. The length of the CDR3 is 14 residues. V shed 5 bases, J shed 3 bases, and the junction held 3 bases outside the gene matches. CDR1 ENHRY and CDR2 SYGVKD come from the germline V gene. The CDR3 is CAISRTGIYNEQFF. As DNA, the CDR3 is TGTGCCATCAGTCGGACAGGGATCTACAATGAGCAGTTCTTC.

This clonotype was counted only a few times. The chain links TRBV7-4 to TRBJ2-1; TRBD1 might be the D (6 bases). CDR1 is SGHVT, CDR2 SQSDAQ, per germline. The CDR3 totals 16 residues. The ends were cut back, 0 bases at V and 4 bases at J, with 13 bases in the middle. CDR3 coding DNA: TGTGCCAGCAGCTTAGCGTTGGGGGCAGATTACAATGAGCAGTTCTTC. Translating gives CASSLALGADYNEQFF.

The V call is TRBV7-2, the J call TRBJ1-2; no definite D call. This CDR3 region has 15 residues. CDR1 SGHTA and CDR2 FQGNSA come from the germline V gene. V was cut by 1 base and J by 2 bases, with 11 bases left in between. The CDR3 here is CASSLVGTYNYGYTF. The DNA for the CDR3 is TGTGCCAGCAGCTTAGTCGGCACCTACAACTATGGCTACACCTTC.

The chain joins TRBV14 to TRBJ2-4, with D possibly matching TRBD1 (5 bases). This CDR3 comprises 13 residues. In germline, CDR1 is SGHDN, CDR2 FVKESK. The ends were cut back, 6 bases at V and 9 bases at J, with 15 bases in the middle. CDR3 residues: CASRLQASGIQYF. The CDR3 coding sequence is TGTGCCAGCAGGCTACAGGCGTCCGGCATTCAGTACTTC.

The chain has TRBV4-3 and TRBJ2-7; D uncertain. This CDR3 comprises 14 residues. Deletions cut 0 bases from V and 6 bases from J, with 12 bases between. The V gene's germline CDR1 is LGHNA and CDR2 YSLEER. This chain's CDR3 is CASSQDVASSEQYF. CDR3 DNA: TGCGCCAGCAGCCAAGATGTGGCTAGTTCCGAGCAGTACTTC.

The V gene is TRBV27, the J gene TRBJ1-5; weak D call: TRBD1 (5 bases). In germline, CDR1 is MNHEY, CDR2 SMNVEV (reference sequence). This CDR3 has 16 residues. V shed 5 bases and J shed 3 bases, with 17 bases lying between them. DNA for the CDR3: TGTGCCAGCAGTCTCTACAGGTTTCGGACCAATCAGCCCCAGCATTTT. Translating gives CASSLYRFRTNQPQHF.

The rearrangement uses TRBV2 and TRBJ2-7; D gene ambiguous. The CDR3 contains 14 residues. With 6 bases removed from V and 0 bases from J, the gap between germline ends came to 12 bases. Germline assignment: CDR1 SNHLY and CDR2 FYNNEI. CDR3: CASRTDGSSYEQYF. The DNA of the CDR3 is TGTGCCAGCAGGACGGACGGTAGCTCCTACGAGCAGTACTTC.

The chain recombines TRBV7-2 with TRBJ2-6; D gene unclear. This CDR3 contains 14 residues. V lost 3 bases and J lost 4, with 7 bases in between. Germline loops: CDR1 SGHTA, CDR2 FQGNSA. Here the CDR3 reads CASSFLLGANVLTF. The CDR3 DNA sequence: TGTGCCAGCAGCTTCCTGTTGGGGGCCAACGTCCTGACTTTC. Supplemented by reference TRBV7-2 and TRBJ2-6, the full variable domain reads GAGVSQSPSNKVTEKGKDVELRCDPISGHTALYWYRQSLGQGLEFLIYFQGNSAPDKSGLPSDRFSAERTGGSVSTLTIQRTQQEDSAVYLCASSFLLGANVLTFGAGSRLTVL.

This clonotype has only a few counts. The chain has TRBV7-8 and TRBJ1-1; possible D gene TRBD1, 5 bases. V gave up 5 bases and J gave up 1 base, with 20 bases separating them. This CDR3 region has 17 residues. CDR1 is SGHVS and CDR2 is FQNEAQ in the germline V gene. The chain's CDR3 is CASSRPRGGRGNTEAFF. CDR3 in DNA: TGTGCCAGCAGCCGCCCCCGGGGGGGAAGGGGGAACACTGAAGCTTTCTTT.

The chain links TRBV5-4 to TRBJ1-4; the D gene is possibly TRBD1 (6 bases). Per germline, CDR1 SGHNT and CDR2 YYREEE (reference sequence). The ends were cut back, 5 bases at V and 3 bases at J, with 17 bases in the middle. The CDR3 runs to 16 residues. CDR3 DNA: TGTGCCAGCAGTCCGGGGACCAGGACAGCTAATGAAAAACTGTTTTTT. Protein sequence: CASSPGTRTANEKLFF.

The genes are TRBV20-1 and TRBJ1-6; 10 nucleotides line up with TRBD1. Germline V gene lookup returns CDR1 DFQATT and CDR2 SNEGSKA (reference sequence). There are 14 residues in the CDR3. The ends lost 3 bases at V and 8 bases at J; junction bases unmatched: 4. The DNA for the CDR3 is TGCAGTGCTAGGGCAGGGACAGGGGATTCACCCCTCCACTTT. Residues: CSARAGTGDSPLHF.

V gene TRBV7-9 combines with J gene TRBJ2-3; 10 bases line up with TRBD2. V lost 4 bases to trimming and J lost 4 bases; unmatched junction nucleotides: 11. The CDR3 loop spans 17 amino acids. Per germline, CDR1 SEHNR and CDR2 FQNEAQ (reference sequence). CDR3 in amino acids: CASSSTILAGWADTQYF. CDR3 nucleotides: TGTGCCAGCAGCTCAACCATACTAGCGGGGTGGGCAGATACGCAGTATTTT.

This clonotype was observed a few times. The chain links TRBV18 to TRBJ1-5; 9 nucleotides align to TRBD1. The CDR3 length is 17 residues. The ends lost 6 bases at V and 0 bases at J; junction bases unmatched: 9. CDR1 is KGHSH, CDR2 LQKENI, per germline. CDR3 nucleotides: TGTGCCAGCTCGCGGGACAGGGCATCTAATAGCAATCAGCCCCAGCATTTT. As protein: CASSRDRASNSNQPQHF. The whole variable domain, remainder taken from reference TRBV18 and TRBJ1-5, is NAGVMQNPRHLVRRRGQEARLRCSPMKGHSHVYWYRQLPEEGLKFMVYLQKENIIDESGMPKERFSAEFPKEGPSILRIQQVVRGDSAAYFCASSRDRASNSNQPQHFGDGTRLSIL.

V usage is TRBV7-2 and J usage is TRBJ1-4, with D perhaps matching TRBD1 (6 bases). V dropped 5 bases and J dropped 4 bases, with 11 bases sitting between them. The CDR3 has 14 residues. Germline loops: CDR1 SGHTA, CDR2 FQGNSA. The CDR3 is CASSEGGDNEKLFF. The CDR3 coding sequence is TGTGCCAGCAGCGAAGGGGGAGATAATGAAAAACTGTTTTTT.

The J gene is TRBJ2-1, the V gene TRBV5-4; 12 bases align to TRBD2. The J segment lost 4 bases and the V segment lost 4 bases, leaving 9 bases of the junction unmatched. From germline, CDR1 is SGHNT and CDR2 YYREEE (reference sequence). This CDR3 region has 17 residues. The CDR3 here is CASSRILLAGGYNEQFF. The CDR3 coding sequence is TGTGCCAGCAGCCGCATACTCCTAGCGGGAGGGTACAATGAGCAGTTCTTC.

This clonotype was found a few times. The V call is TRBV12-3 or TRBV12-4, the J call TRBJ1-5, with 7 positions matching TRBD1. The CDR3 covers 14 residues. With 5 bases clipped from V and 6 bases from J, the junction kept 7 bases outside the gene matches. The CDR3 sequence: CASSATGVGQPQHF. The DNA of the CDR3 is TGTGCCAGCAGTGCCACAGGGGTGGGTCAGCCCCAGCATTTT.

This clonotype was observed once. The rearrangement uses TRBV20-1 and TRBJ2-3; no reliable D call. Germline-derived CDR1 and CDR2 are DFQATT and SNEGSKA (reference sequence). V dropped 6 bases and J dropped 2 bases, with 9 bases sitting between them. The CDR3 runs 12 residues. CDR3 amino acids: CSAQEYTDTQYF. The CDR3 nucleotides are TGCAGTGCCCAAGAGTACACAGATACGCAGTATTTT.

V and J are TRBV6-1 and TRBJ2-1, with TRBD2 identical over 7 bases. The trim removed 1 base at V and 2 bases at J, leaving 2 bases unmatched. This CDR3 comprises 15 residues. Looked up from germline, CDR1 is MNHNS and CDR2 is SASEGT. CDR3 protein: CASSEGTSAYNEQFF. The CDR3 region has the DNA TGTGCCAGCAGTGAAGGTACTAGCGCCTACAATGAGCAGTTCTTC.

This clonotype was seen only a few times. CDR3 bases: TGTGCCAGCAGTTTATTGACATACCGGGCCCTCCACTTT. It translates to CASSLLTYRALHF. This rearrangement joins TRBV27 to TRBJ1-6, with unresolved D. The CDR3 is 13 amino acids. Germline CDR1 and CDR2: MNHEY and SMNVEV (reference sequence). Trimming removed 1 base from V and 14 bases from J, with 12 bases in between.

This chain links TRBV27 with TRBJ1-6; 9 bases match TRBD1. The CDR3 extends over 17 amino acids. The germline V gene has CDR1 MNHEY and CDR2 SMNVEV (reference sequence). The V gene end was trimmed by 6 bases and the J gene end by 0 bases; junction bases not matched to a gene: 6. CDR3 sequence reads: CASRPGQGFSYNSPLHF. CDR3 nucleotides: TGTGCCAGCAGGCCAGGACAGGGGTTCTCCTATAATTCACCCCTCCACTTT.

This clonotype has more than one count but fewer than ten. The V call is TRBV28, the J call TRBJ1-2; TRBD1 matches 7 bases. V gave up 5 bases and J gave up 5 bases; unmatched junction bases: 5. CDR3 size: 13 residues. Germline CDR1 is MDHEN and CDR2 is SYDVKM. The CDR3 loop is CASSLTGIYGYTF. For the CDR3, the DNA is TGTGCCAGCAGTCTGACAGGGATATATGGCTACACCTTC.

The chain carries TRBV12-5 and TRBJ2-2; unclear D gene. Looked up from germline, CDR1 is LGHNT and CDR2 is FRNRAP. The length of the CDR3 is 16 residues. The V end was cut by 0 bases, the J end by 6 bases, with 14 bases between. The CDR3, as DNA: TGTGCTAGTGGTTTGGTCCTCGGGCTCGGAGCCGGGGAGCTGTTTTTT. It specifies CASGLVLGLGAGELFF.

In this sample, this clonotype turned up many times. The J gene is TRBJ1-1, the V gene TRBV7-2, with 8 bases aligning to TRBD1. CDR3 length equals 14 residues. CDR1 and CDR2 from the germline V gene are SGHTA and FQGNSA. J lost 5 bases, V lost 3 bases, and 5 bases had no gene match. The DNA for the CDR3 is TGTGCCAGCAGCTTGGGACAGGCGGGAACTGAAGCTTTCTTT. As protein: CASSLGQAGTEAFF.

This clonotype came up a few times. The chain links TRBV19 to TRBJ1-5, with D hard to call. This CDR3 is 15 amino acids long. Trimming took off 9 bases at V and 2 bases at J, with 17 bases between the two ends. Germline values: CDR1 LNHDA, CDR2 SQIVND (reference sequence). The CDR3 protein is CASSTRGSGNQPQHF. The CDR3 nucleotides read TGTGCCAGCTCCACCCGAGGGAGCGGCAATCAGCCCCAGCATTTT.